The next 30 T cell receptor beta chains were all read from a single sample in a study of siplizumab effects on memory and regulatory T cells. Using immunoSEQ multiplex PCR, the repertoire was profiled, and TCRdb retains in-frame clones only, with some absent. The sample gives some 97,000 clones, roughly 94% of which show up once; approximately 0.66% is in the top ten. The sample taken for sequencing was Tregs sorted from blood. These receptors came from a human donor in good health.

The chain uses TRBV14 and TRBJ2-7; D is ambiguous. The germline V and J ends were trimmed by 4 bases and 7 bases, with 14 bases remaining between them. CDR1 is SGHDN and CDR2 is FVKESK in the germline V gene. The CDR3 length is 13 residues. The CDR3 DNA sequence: TGTGCCAGCAGCCTCATAAGGAATGGGGAGCAGTACTTC. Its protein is CASSLIRNGEQYF.

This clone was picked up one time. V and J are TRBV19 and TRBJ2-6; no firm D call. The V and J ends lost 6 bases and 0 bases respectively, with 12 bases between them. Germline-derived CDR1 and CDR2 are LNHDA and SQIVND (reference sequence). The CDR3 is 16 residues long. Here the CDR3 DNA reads TGTGCCAGTAGCTCGTTGCGGTTCTCTGGGGCCAACGTCCTGACTTTC. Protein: CASSSLRFSGANVLTF.

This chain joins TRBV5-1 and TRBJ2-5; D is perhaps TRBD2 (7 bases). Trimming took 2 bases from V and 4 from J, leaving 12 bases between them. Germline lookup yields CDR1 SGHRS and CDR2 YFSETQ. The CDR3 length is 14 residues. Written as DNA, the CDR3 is TGCGCCAGCAGCTTAACTGGGGGGGCAGAGACCCAGTACTTC. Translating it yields CASSLTGGAETQYF.

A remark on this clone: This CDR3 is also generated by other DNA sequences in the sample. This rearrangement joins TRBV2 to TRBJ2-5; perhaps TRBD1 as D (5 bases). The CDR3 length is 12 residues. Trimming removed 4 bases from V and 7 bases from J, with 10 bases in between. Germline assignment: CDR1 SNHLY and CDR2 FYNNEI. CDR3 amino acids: CASSGGLGTQYF. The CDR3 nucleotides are TGTGCCAGCAGTGGGGGCTTGGGGACCCAGTACTTC.

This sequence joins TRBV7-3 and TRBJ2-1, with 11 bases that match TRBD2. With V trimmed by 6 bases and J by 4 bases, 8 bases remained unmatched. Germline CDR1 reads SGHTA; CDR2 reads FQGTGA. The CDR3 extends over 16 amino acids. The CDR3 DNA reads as TGTGCCAGCAGATTAGCCGGGACTAGCGGATACAATGAGCAGTTCTTC. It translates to CASRLAGTSGYNEQFF.

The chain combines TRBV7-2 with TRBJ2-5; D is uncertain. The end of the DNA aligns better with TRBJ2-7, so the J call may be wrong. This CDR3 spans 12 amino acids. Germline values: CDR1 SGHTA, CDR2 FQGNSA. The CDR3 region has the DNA TGTGCCAGCAGCTTAGCTGAGTACGAGCAGTACTTC. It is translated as CASSLAEYEQYF.

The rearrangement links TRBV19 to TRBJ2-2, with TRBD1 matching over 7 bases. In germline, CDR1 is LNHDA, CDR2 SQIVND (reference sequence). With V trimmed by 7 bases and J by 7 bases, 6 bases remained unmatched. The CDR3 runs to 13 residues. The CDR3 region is CASNQGDVGELFF. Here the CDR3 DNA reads TGTGCCAGTAATCAGGGGGATGTCGGGGAGCTGTTTTTT.

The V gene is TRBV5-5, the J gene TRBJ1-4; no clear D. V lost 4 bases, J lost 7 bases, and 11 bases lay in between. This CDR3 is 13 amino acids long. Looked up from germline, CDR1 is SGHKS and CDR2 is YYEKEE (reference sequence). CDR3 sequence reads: CASSVEPGEKLFF. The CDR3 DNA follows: TGTGCCAGCAGCGTGGAACCAGGTGAAAAACTGTTTTTT.

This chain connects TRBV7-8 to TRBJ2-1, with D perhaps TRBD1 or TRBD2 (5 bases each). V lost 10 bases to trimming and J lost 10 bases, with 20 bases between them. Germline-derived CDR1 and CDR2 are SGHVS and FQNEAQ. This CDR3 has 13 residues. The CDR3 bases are TGTGCCACGACCGGGACCTCCACCGGGGAGCAGTTCTTC. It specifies CATTGTSTGEQFF.

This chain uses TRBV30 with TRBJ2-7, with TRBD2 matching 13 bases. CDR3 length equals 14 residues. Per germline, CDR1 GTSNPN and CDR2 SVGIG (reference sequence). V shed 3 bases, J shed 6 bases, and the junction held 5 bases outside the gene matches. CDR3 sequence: CAWRRLAGGPEQYF. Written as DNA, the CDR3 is TGTGCCTGGAGAAGACTAGCGGGAGGCCCCGAGCAGTACTTC.

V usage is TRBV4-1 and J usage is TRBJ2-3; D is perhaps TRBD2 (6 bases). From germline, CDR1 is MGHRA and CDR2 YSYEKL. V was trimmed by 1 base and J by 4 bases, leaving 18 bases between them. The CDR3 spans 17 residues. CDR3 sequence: CASSQGRTAGGSDTQYF. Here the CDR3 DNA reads TGCGCCAGCAGCCAAGGCCGGACCGCCGGAGGGTCAGATACGCAGTATTTT.

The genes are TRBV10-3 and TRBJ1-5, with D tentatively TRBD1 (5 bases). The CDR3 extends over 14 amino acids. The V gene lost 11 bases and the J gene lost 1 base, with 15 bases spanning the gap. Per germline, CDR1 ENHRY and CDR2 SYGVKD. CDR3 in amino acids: CASQGVGSNQPQHF. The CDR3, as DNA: TGTGCCTCCCAAGGGGTAGGGAGCAATCAGCCCCAGCATTTT.

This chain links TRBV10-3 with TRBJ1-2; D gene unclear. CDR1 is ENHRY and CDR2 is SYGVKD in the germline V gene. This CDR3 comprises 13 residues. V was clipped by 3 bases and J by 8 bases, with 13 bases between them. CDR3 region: CAISDLGWLGYTF. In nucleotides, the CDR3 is TGTGCCATCAGTGATCTGGGGTGGTTGGGCTACACCTTC.

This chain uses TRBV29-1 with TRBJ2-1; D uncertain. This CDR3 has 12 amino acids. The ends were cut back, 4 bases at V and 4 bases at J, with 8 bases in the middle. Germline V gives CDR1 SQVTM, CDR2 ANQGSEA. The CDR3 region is CSVARTYNEQFF. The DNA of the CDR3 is TGCAGCGTTGCACGAACTTACAATGAGCAGTTCTTC.

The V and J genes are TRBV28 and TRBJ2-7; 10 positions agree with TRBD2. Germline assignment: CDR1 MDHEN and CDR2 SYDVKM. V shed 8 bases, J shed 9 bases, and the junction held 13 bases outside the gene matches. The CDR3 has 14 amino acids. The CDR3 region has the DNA TGTGCCAGCGTCCTTAGCGGGGGGCCGTATAGGCAGTACTTC. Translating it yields CASVLSGGPYRQYF. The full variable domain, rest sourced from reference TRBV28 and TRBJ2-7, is DVKVTQSSRYLVKRTGEKVFLECVQDMDHENMFWYRQDPGLGLRLIYFSYDVKMKEKGDIPEGYSVSREKKERFSLILESASTNQTSMYLCASVLSGGPYRQYFGPGTRLTVT.

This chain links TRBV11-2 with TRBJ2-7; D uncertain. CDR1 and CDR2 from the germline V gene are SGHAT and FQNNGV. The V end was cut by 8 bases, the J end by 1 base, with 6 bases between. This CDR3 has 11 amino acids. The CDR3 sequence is CASSDSYEQYF. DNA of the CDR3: TGTGCCAGCTCGGATTCCTACGAGCAGTACTTC.

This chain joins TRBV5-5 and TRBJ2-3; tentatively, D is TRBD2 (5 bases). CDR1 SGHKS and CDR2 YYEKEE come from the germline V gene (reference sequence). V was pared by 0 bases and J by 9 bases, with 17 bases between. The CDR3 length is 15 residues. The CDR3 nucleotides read TGTGCCAGCAGCTTGGCCTCCCTCCGGGGTCTAACGCAGTATTTT. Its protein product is CASSLASLRGLTQYF.

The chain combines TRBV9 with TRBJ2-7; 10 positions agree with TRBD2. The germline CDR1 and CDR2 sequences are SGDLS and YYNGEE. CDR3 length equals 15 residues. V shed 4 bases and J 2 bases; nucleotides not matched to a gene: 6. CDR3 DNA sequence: TGTGCCAGCAGCCGGAGCGGGAGGGGAACCTACGAGCAGTACTTC. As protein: CASSRSGRGTYEQYF.

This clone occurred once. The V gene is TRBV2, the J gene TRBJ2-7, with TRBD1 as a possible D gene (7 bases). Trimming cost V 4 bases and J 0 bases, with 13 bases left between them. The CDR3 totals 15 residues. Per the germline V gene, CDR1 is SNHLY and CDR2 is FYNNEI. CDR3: CASSGGTESSYEQYF. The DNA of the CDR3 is TGTGCCAGCAGTGGCGGGACAGAGAGCTCCTACGAGCAGTACTTC.

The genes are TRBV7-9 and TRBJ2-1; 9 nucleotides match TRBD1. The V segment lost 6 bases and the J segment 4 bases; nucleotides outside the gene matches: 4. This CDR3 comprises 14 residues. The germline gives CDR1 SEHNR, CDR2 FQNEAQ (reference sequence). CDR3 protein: CASRSGTGYNEQFF. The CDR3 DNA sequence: TGTGCCAGCAGATCCGGGACAGGGTACAATGAGCAGTTCTTC.

The CDR3 nucleotides read TGTGCCAGCAGGATCGGACTAGCGGCCTCCTACGAGCAGTACTTC. It is translated as CASRIGLAASYEQYF. The genes are TRBV6-6 and TRBJ2-7; TRBD2 matches 10 bases. The CDR3 sequence is 15 residues long. V lost 6 bases and J lost 0; bases outside the gene matches: 5. The germline CDR1 and CDR2 sequences are MNHNY and SVGAGI (reference sequence).

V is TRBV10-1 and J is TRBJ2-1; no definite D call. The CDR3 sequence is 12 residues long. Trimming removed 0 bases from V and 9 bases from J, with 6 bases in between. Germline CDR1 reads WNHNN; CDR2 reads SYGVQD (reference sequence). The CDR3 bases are TGCGCCAGCAGTGAGTCGATCGGTGAGCAGTTCTTC. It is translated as CASSESIGEQFF.

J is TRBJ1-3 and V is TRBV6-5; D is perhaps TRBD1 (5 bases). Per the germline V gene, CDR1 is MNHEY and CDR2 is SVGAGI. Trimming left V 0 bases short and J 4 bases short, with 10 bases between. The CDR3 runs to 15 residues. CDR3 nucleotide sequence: TGTGCCAGCAGTTACTCGAGGGGATCGGGAAACACCATATATTTT. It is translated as CASSYSRGSGNTIYF.

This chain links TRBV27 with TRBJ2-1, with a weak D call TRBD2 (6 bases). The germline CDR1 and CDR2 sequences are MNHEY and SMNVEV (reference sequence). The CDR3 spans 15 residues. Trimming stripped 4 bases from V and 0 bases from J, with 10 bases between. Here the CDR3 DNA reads TGTGCCAGCAGTTCCGTAGCGGACTCCTACAATGAGCAGTTCTTC. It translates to CASSSVADSYNEQFF.

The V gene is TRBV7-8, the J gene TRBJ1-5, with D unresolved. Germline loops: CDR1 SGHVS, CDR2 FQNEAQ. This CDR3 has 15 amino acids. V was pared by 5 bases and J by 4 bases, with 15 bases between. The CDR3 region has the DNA TGTGCCAGCAGCATGTCGGGCCTCTTAAATCAGCCCCAGCATTTT. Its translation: CASSMSGLLNQPQHF.

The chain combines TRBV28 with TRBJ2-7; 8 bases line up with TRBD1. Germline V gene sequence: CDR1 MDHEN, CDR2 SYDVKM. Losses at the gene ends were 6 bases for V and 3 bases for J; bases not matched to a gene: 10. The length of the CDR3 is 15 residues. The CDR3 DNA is TGTGCCAGCAGCCCCTACAGGGGGAAGGGCTACGAGCAGTACTTC. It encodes CASSPYRGKGYEQYF.

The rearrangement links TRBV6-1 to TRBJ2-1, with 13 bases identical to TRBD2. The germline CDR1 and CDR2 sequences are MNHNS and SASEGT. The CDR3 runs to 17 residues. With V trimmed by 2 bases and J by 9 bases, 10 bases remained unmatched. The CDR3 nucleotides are TGTGCCAGCAGTGAAAGGGGAGGACTAGCGGGAGTGGCTGAGCAGTTCTTC. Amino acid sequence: CASSERGGLAGVAEQFF.

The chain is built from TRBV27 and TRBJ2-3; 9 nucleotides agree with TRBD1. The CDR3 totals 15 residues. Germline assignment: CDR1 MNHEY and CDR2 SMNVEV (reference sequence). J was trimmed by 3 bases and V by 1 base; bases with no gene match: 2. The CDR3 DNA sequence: TGTGCCAGCAGTTTATATGGGACAGGGACAGATACGCAGTATTTT. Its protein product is CASSLYGTGTDTQYF.

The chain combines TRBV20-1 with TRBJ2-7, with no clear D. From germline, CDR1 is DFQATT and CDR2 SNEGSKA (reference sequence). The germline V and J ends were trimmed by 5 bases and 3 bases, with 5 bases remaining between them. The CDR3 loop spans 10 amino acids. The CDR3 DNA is TGCAGTGCTCCGGACTACGAGCAGTACTTC. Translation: CSAPDYEQYF.

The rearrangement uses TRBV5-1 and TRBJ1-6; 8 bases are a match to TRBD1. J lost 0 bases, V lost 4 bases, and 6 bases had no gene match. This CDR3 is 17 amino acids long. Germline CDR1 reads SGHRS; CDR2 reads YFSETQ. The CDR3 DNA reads TGCGCCAGCAGCCGGGACAGGAGCTTCTCCTATAATTCACCCCTCCACTTT. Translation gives CASSRDRSFSYNSPLHF.